A selection of T cell receptor beta chains follows, all from one sample in a study of control samples from healthy donors and cancer patients. The table came from immunoSEQ multiplex PCR; TCRdb's copy has only in-frame clones and leaves some out. Of about 80,000 clones detected, 70% to 90% appear once; the ten largest clones hold less than 9%. Specimen: blood. The receptors were sampled from a woman aged 55 to 70 in good health. Both conserved end residues are part of each CDR3. The D gene is left open where the match is weak. Where a row states a size, it is once, few, many or the class of an expanded clone; other rows omit it.

-	-	TRBV7-8	TRBJ2-7	CASSQRSGGEQYF	TGTGCCAGCAGTCAACGATCTGGGGGGGAGCAGTACTTC
TRBD1	-	TRBV6-6	TRBJ1-4	CAHGTGFNEKLFF	TGTGCCCATGGGACAGGTTTTAATGAAAAACTGTTTTTT
TRBD1	-	TRBV7-2	TRBJ1-5	CASSSQGIGSNQPQHF	TGTGCCAGCAGCTCACAGGGGATAGGTAGCAATCAGCCCCAGCATTTT
TRBD1	-	TRBV6-5	TRBJ2-1	CASERQGASYNEQFF	TGTGCCAGCGAGCGACAGGGGGCATCATACAATGAGCAGTTCTTC
-	-	TRBV10-3	TRBJ1-6	CAISESGGNSPLHF	TGTGCCATCAGTGAGTCCGGGGGGAATTCACCCCTCCACTTT
-	-	TRBV11-3	TRBJ1-2	CASSLGQGANYGYTF	TGTGCCAGCAGCTTAGGGCAGGGCGCTAACTATGGCTACACCTTC
TRBD1	-	TRBV5-4	TRBJ1-5	CASSRQGEQPQHF	TGTGCCAGCAGCCGACAGGGGGAACAGCCCCAGCATTTT
-	once	TRBV4-1	TRBJ2-1	CASSQARTAPREQFF	TGCGCCAGCAGCCAAGCCCGGACAGCGCCTAGGGAGCAGTTCTTC
-	-	TRBV6-1	TRBJ1-5	CASSEGGRYFQPQHF	TGTGCCAGCAGTGAAGGGGGACGATATTTTCAGCCCCAGCATTTT
-	once	TRBV29-1	TRBJ1-1	CSVDYTEAFF	TGCAGCGTTGATTACACTGAAGCTTTCTTT
-	-	TRBV7-7	TRBJ2-1	CASSSLTGEQFF	TGTGCCAGCAGCTCCCTGACGGGAGAGCAGTTCTTC
-	-	TRBV7-2	TRBJ1-4	CASSLKRDEKLFF	TGTGCCAGCAGCTTAAAACGGGATGAAAAACTGTTTTTT
TRBD1	-	TRBV25-1	TRBJ1-5	CASSGQGGPQHF	TGTGCCAGCAGTGGACAGGGTGGGCCCCAGCATTTT
TRBD2	-	TRBV11-2	TRBJ2-1	CASSSSGRPYNEQFF	TGTGCCAGCAGCTCCAGCGGGAGGCCTTACAATGAGCAGTTCTTC
-	-	TRBV29-1	TRBJ2-3	CSVDTGVPDTQYF	TGCAGCGTTGATACGGGAGTCCCAGATACGCAGTATTTT
-	-	TRBV5-6	TRBJ2-7	CASSLAGNGEQYF	TGTGCCAGCAGCTTGGCCGGGAACGGCGAGCAGTACTTC
-	-	TRBV5-8	TRBJ2-5	CASSHQETQYF	TGTGCCAGCAGCCACCAAGAGACCCAGTACTTC
-	-	TRBV7-2	TRBJ1-1	CASSPQPTGNTEAFF	TGTGCCAGCAGCCCACAGCCGACAGGGAACACTGAAGCTTTCTTT
-	-	TRBV6-5	TRBJ1-3	CASTRGYSGNTIYF	TGTGCCAGCACGAGAGGGTACTCTGGAAACACCATATATTTT
TRBD2	once	TRBV7-9	TRBJ2-3	CASSSAGGTDTQYF	TGTGCCAGCAGCTCAGCGGGAGGGACCGATACGCAGTATTTT
-	-	TRBV20-1	TRBJ2-3	CSALELNTQYF	TGCAGTGCCTTGGAGCTTAATACGCAGTATTTT
-	-	TRBV2	TRBJ2-7	CASSAQAYEQYF	TGTGCCAGCAGCGCCCAGGCGTACGAGCAGTACTTC
TRBD2	-	TRBV19	TRBJ2-3	CASSISGGTTDTQYF	TGTGCCAGTAGTATTAGCGGGGGGACCACAGATACGCAGTATTTT
-	-	TRBV9	TRBJ2-1	CASSVGGDLRGNEQFF	TGTGCCAGCAGCGTAGGAGGGGACCTCCGGGGAAATGAGCAGTTCTTC
TRBD2	-	TRBV7-2	TRBJ2-5	CASSLGLAGAGETQYF	TGTGCCAGCAGCTTAGGATTAGCGGGGGCGGGAGAGACCCAGTACTTC
-	-	TRBV5-4	TRBJ1-2	CASSGGRWNYGYTF	TGTGCCAGCAGCGGGGGGCGGTGGAACTATGGCTACACCTTC
TRBD1	-	TRBV5-1	TRBJ1-2	CASSSQGALGGYTF	TGCGCCAGCAGCTCACAGGGGGCGCTTGGAGGCTACACCTTC
TRBD2	once	TRBV28	TRBJ2-7	CASSNLGGVGSYEQYF	TGTGCCAGCAGTAACCTGGGGGGGGTCGGTTCCTACGAGCAGTACTTC
-	-	TRBV5-4	TRBJ2-5	CASSLGGAREETQYF	TGTGCCAGCAGCTTGGGGGGGGCGCGGGAAGAGACCCAGTACTTC
-	-	TRBV6-1	TRBJ1-4	CASSETYRAEKLFF	TGTGCCAGCAGTGAGACGTACAGGGCCGAAAAACTGTTTTTT
TRBD2	-	TRBV28	TRBJ2-6	CASTPFRGRVGNSGANVLTF	TGTGCCAGCACCCCCTTCCGGGGGAGGGTGGGGAACTCTGGGGCCAACGTCCTGACTTTC
-	-	TRBV9	TRBJ2-2	CASSVAASAISQNTGELFF	TGTGCCAGCAGCGTAGCGGCTAGCGCCATAAGTCAGAACACCGGGGAGCTGTTTTTT
-	-	TRBV5-1	TRBJ1-1	CASSLTRSILNTEAFF	TGCGCCAGCAGCCTGACCCGGAGCATTTTGAACACTGAAGCTTTCTTT
-	-	TRBV11-2	TRBJ1-2	CASSLVAGSYGYTF	TGTGCCAGCAGCTTAGTCGCAGGAAGCTATGGCTACACCTTC
-	-	TRBV19	TRBJ1-1	CASSIVAGVTEAFF	TGTGCCAGTAGTATAGTGGCAGGGGTCACTGAAGCTTTCTTT